The 24 T cell receptor beta chains in this list originate from one sample, sequenced in a study of cytotoxic CD8 clonotypes in ibrutinib-treated CLL. Produced via immunoSEQ multiplex PCR; TCRdb's table is partial and in-frame only. Altogether about 250,000 clones are present, 70% being singletons, with the ten largest covering 15% to 17%. Material: PBMCs, obtained after 24 months of ibrutinib treatment. Receptors were obtained from a human donor with chronic lymphocytic leukemia.

J is TRBJ2-7 and V is TRBV11-2; 7 bases are a match to TRBD2. V trimming: 2 bases; J trimming: 2 bases; junction bases outside the gene matches: 3. This CDR3 has 14 amino acids. Germline V CDR1 and CDR2: SGHAT, FQNNGV. The CDR3 sequence is CASSLTSVTYEQYF. CDR3 bases: TGTGCCAGCAGCTTAACTAGCGTTACCTACGAGCAGTACTTC.

The chain carries TRBV6-5 and TRBJ2-2; TRBD1 matches 9 bases. The CDR3 extends over 14 amino acids. Germline values: CDR1 MNHEY, CDR2 SVGAGI. Trimming removed 6 bases from V and 1 base from J; junction bases left unmatched: 0. CDR3 region: CASRGQGNTGELFF. DNA of the CDR3: TGTGCCAGCAGGGGACAGGGGAACACCGGGGAGCTGTTTTTT.

This chain links TRBV6-5 with TRBJ2-7; D is possibly TRBD2 (6 bases). V was shortened by 8 bases and J by 3 bases, with 14 bases between the two germline ends. Germline assignment: CDR1 MNHEY and CDR2 SVGAGI. This CDR3 has 13 amino acids. The CDR3 DNA is TGTGCCAGCCACCGGACTACCTACTACGAGCAGTACTTC. This codes for CASHRTTYYEQYF.

This clone occurred a few times. This chain links TRBV7-8 with TRBJ2-7; 7 bases match TRBD2. V lost 5 bases to trimming and J lost 6 bases; unmatched junction nucleotides: 10. The CDR3 extends over 14 amino acids. Per germline, CDR1 SGHVS and CDR2 FQNEAQ. DNA of the CDR3: TGTGCCAGCAGCCCCCGGGACTACCCGGGCGAGCAGTACTTC. Protein: CASSPRDYPGEQYF.

This clone was found once. The rearrangement uses TRBV27 and TRBJ2-4, with TRBD2 matching over 11 bases. The germline CDR1 and CDR2 sequences are MNHEY and SMNVEV (reference sequence). After removal of 4 bases from V and 6 bases from J, the junction contained 2 bases not matched to a gene. This CDR3 contains 14 residues. In DNA form, the CDR3 reads TGTGCCAGCAGTTACGGACTAGCGGGAAACATTCAGTACTTC. This codes for CASSYGLAGNIQYF.

The table lists this clone with a few counts. The chain joins TRBV28 to TRBJ1-4; the match to TRBD1 covers 7 bases. Germline V gives CDR1 MDHEN, CDR2 SYDVKM. The V and J ends lost 6 bases and 0 bases, in that order; junction bases with no gene match: 4. The CDR3 contains 15 residues. The CDR3 spells CASSRGQTTNEKLFF. CDR3 coding DNA: TGTGCCAGCAGCCGGGGACAGACAACTAATGAAAAACTGTTTTTT.

The chain combines TRBV7-9 with TRBJ2-2; no clear D gene. CDR1 is SEHNR, CDR2 FQNEAQ, per germline (reference sequence). Trimming stripped 4 bases from V and 6 bases from J, with 9 bases between. The CDR3 consists of 13 residues. The CDR3 protein is CASSSYNPGELFF. Here the CDR3 DNA reads TGTGCCAGCAGCTCTTACAATCCCGGGGAGCTGTTTTTT.

A few counts support this clone. V gene TRBV5-1 combines with J gene TRBJ1-5; D gene unclear. V was shortened by 0 bases and J by 6 bases, with 10 bases between the two germline ends. Looked up from germline, CDR1 is SGHRS and CDR2 is YFSETQ. The CDR3 spans 14 residues. The CDR3 sequence is CASSLDVASQPQHF. Here the CDR3 DNA reads TGCGCCAGCAGCTTGGACGTGGCGAGTCAGCCCCAGCATTTT.

The V gene is TRBV29-1, the J gene TRBJ1-2; D is unclear. The CDR3 extends over 13 amino acids. With 0 bases removed from V and 4 bases from J, the gap between germline ends came to 9 bases. CDR1 is SQVTM and CDR2 is ANQGSEA in the germline V gene. The CDR3 protein is CSVEDRTAYGYTF. The CDR3 nucleotides are TGCAGCGTTGAAGATCGGACGGCCTATGGCTACACCTTC.

The rearrangement joins TRBV15 to TRBJ2-7; TRBD2 matches 7 bases. This CDR3 region has 16 residues. Trimming at V came to 1 base and at J to 6 bases, leaving 12 bases not matched to a gene. Germline assignment: CDR1 LNHNV and CDR2 YYDKDF (reference sequence). The CDR3 sequence: CATSRGVGGSGVEQYF. The CDR3 coding sequence is TGTGCCACCAGCAGAGGGGTAGGCGGGAGCGGGGTCGAGCAGTACTTC.

J is TRBJ2-7 and V is TRBV30; unclear D gene. The CDR3 totals 14 residues. Germline-derived CDR1 and CDR2 are GTSNPN and SVGIG (reference sequence). The V end lost 0 bases, the J end lost 4 bases, and 13 bases lay between the germline ends. CDR3 sequence reads: CAWSVSGSLYEQYF. The DNA for the CDR3 is TGTGCCTGGAGTGTATCGGGCAGTCTGTACGAGCAGTACTTC.

This chain uses TRBV28 with TRBJ2-6; 12 positions agree with TRBD1. After removal of 5 bases from V and 3 bases from J, the junction contained 11 bases not matched to a gene. The CDR3 length is 19 residues. The germline CDR1 and CDR2 sequences are MDHEN and SYDVKM. CDR3 residues: CASSPPSGQGAYGANVLTF. CDR3 sequence (DNA): TGTGCCAGCAGTCCCCCCTCGGGACAGGGGGCTTATGGGGCCAACGTCCTGACTTTC.

The J gene is TRBJ2-3, the V gene TRBV5-4; D is unresolved. Germline lookup yields CDR1 SGHNT and CDR2 YYREEE (reference sequence). V shed 4 bases and J shed 6 bases, with 9 bases lying between them. This CDR3 spans 12 amino acids. The CDR3 sequence: CASSPLEDTQYF. Here the CDR3 DNA reads TGTGCCAGCAGCCCGCTCGAGGATACGCAGTATTTT.

This chain connects TRBV7-2 to TRBJ2-7; no reliable D call. The CDR3 is 13 residues long. The ends were cut back, 3 bases at V and 3 bases at J, with 9 bases in the middle. The germline CDR1 and CDR2 sequences are SGHTA and FQGNSA. The CDR3 loop is CASSFLLGYEQYF. DNA for the CDR3: TGTGCCAGCAGCTTCCTCTTAGGCTACGAGCAGTACTTC.

The J gene is TRBJ2-5, the V gene TRBV6-5; TRBD2 is a possible D gene (6 bases). Trimming stripped 8 bases from V and 0 bases from J, with 16 bases between. Germline lookup yields CDR1 MNHEY and CDR2 SVGAGI. This CDR3 has 15 amino acids. CDR3 DNA sequence: TGTGCCAGCGACACAGTTAGCGGAAACCAAGAGACCCAGTACTTC. It encodes CASDTVSGNQETQYF.

A few counts support this clone. The rearrangement joins TRBV4-2 to TRBJ2-3, with D possibly matching TRBD2 (6 bases). CDR1 LGHNA and CDR2 YNFKEQ come from the germline V gene. CDR3 length: 13 amino acids. Between the trimmed V and J ends, which lost 0 bases and 7 bases, there was a span of 8 bases. CDR3 in amino acids: CASSQDGGNTQYF. DNA of the CDR3: TGTGCCAGCAGCCAAGATGGGGGGAATACGCAGTATTTT.

V is TRBV6-5 and J is TRBJ2-1; possibly TRBD2 for D (6 bases). Germline values: CDR1 MNHEY, CDR2 SVGAGI. The CDR3 runs 14 residues. V was trimmed by 7 bases and J by 8 bases, leaving 18 bases between them. CDR3 sequence (DNA): TGTGCCAGCACCTTGGGGGGAGTGGGCGATGAGCAGTTCTTC. Translated: CASTLGGVGDEQFF.

This CDR3 is CASSLLTVGLAGTYEQYF. The CDR3 DNA reads as TGTGCCAGCAGTTTATTGACTGTCGGACTAGCGGGAACCTACGAGCAGTACTTC. The rearrangement uses TRBV27 and TRBJ2-7, with 12 bases lining up with TRBD2. Trimming cost V 1 base and J 2 bases; bases outside gene matches: 9. CDR1 is MNHEY and CDR2 is SMNVEV in the germline V gene (reference sequence). This CDR3 contains 18 residues.

J is TRBJ2-7 and V is TRBV4-3; D may correspond to TRBD1 or TRBD2 (5 bases each). The CDR3 contains 17 residues. V was pared by 1 base and J by 2 bases, with 18 bases between. The germline gives CDR1 LGHNA, CDR2 YSLEER. The CDR3 DNA sequence: TGCGCCAGCAGCCAAGTCCTGGAGAGGGGAAGAACCTACGAGCAGTACTTC. Amino acid sequence: CASSQVLERGRTYEQYF.

The chain carries TRBV4-2 and TRBJ1-2; 9 nucleotides agree with TRBD1. The CDR3 contains 14 residues. Looked up from germline, CDR1 is LGHNA and CDR2 is YNFKEQ. V trimming: 0 bases; J trimming: 4 bases; junction bases outside the gene matches: 0. DNA for the CDR3: TGTGCCAGCAGCCAAGAACAGGGGGCCTATGGCTACACCTTC. It codes for CASSQEQGAYGYTF.

In its sample, this clone was seen a few times. The chain recombines TRBV7-8 with TRBJ2-7; 7 bases fit TRBD2. The CDR3 consists of 15 residues. Germline trimming cut 3 bases from V and 0 bases from J; bases unmatched to any gene: 5. Looked up from germline, CDR1 is SGHVS and CDR2 is FQNEAQ. Here the CDR3 DNA reads TGTGCCAGCAGCTTCGGGGGGTCGAGCTCCTACGAGCAGTACTTC. Translating it yields CASSFGGSSSYEQYF.

The chain uses TRBV6-6 and TRBJ2-7, with D perhaps TRBD1 (6 bases). Germline lookup yields CDR1 MNHNY and CDR2 SVGAGI (reference sequence). CDR3 length equals 16 residues. Trimming stripped 6 bases from V and 0 bases from J, with 18 bases between. CDR3 protein: CASSSRQDSSSYEQYF. The CDR3 DNA reads TGTGCCAGCAGCTCCCGGCAGGACAGCAGCTCCTACGAGCAGTACTTC.

This chain uses TRBV23-1 with TRBJ2-1; TRBD2 agrees at 13 bases. TRBV23-1 is an open reading frame whose function is uncertain. Trimming removed 1 base from V and 3 bases from J; junction bases left unmatched: 9. This CDR3 is 19 amino acids long. The CDR3 loop is CASSQFTGTSGTLYNEQFF. The DNA for the CDR3 is TGCGCCAGCAGTCAATTCACCGGGACTAGCGGGACCCTCTACAATGAGCAGTTCTTC.

The chain employs TRBV30 and TRBJ1-2; 9 bases are a match to TRBD1. Trimming took 3 bases from V and 3 from J; bases not matched to a gene: 5. Germline loops: CDR1 GTSNPN, CDR2 SVGIG (reference sequence). CDR3 length: 14 residues. CDR3 sequence: CAWSRTGVDYGYTF. For the CDR3, the DNA is TGTGCCTGGAGCAGGACAGGGGTGGACTATGGCTACACCTTC.